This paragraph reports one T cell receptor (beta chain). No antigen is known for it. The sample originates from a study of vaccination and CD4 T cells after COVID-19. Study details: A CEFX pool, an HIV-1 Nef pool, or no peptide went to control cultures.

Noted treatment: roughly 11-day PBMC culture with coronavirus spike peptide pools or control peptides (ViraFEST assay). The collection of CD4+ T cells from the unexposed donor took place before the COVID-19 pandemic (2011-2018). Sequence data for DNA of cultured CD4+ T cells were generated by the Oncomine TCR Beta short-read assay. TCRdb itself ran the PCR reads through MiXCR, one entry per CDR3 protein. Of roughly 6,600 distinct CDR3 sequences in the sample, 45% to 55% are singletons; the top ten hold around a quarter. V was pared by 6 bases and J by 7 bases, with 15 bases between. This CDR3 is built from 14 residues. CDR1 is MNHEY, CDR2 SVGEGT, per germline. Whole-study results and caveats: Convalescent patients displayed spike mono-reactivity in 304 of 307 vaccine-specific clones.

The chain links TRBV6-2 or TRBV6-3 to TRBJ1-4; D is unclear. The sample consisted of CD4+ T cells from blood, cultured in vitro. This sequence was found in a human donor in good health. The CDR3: CASRSNLFGEKLFF. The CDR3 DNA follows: TGTGCCAGCAGGTCTAACCTATTCGGTGAAAAACTGTTTTTT.